What follows are 21 T cell receptor beta chains derived from one specimen sequenced in a study of blood T cell repertoires in COVID-19. Data came from immunoSEQ multiplex PCR; TCRdb stores just in-frame clones and leaves some out. Here the sample spans about 120,000 clones, roughly 79% being singletons. Material: peripheral blood. The source of these receptors is a man between 65 and 85 years old with acute or convalescent COVID-19.

This clone appeared once. The V call is TRBV18, the J call TRBJ1-3, with TRBD1 matching 8 bases. Per the germline V gene, CDR1 is KGHSH and CDR2 is LQKENI. J was trimmed by 7 bases and V by 3 bases; bases with no gene match: 2. The CDR3 is 13 residues long. CDR3 protein: CASSPDRGNTIYF. CDR3 in DNA: TGTGCCAGCTCACCCGACAGGGGTAACACCATATATTTT. Complete variable domain (other parts from reference TRBV18 and TRBJ1-3): NAGVMQNPRHLVRRRGQEARLRCSPMKGHSHVYWYRQLPEEGLKFMVYLQKENIIDESGMPKERFSAEFPKEGPSILRIQQVVRGDSAAYFCASSPDRGNTIYFGEGSWLTVV.

J is TRBJ2-2 and V is TRBV7-9; 9 bases are a match to TRBD1. The CDR3 spans 18 residues. The V gene's germline CDR1 is SEHNR and CDR2 FQNEAQ (reference sequence). Trimming removed 3 bases from V and 5 bases from J; junction bases left unmatched: 13. This CDR3 is CASSFRTGAAGGTGELFF. The CDR3 nucleotides are TGTGCCAGCAGCTTCCGGACAGGGGCCGCGGGTGGGACCGGGGAGCTGTTTTTT.

The gene calls are TRBV4-1 and TRBJ2-1; 14 positions match TRBD2. Trimming at V came to 4 bases and at J to 8 bases, leaving 13 bases not matched to a gene. The CDR3 covers 18 residues. CDR1 MGHRA and CDR2 YSYEKL come from the germline V gene. CDR3 in amino acids: CASSRRLAGGEFGDEQFF. The CDR3 bases are TGCGCCAGCAGCCGACGACTAGCGGGGGGGGAGTTTGGCGATGAGCAGTTCTTC.

V gene TRBV27 combines with J gene TRBJ1-5; maybe TRBD1 (5 bases). Trimming left V 6 bases short and J 0 bases short, with 15 bases between. Germline V gene lookup returns CDR1 MNHEY and CDR2 SMNVEV (reference sequence). There are 16 residues in the CDR3. The CDR3 reads CASSLTRAHSNQPQHF. DNA for the CDR3: TGTGCCAGCAGCCTTACCAGGGCCCATAGCAATCAGCCCCAGCATTTT.

CDR3 nucleotide sequence: TGCGCCAGCAGCCACCCAACAGGATCTGAAGCTTTCTTT. It is translated as CASSHPTGSEAFF. The rearrangement links TRBV5-1 to TRBJ1-1, with a tentative D call TRBD1 (5 bases). The CDR3 extends over 13 amino acids. V gave up 4 bases and J gave up 6 bases, with 13 bases separating them. The germline CDR1 and CDR2 sequences are SGHRS and YFSETQ.

The V and J genes are TRBV19 and TRBJ2-2, with D perhaps TRBD2 (6 bases). The CDR3 has 14 residues. Trimming took 2 bases from V and 8 from J, leaving 12 bases between them. CDR1 and CDR2 from the germline V gene are LNHDA and SQIVND (reference sequence). The CDR3 DNA is TGTGCCAGTAGTATAACGGGGGTACAGGGGGAGCTGTTTTTT. Translating it yields CASSITGVQGELFF.

This chain connects TRBV24-1 to TRBJ1-1; the D is unclear. Between the trimmed V and J ends, which lost 7 bases and 11 bases, there was a span of 19 bases. Germline assignment: CDR1 KGHDR and CDR2 SFDVKD. The CDR3 spans 13 residues. The CDR3 DNA is TGTGCCACCAGGGACCGATCGGGAGGTAGGGCTTTCTTT. Its protein product is CATRDRSGGRAFF.

The rearrangement joins TRBV9 to TRBJ2-3; 7 bases align to TRBD2. Germline V gives CDR1 SGDLS, CDR2 YYNGEE. This CDR3 has 17 amino acids. J gave up 1 base and V 0 bases, and 8 bases lay outside the gene matches. The CDR3 spells CASSVAPTSRGTDTQYF. CDR3 DNA: TGTGCCAGCAGCGTAGCACCGACTAGCCGGGGCACAGATACGCAGTATTTT.

In regard to this clone: Relative to the germline gene, one junction end is altered; a read error may explain this. This chain joins TRBV2 and TRBJ2-7; TRBD2 matches at 13 bases. The V gene's germline CDR1 is SNHLY and CDR2 FYNNEI. The CDR3 is 13 amino acids. The CDR3 region is CASSSTSGGASHF. In DNA, the CDR3 is TGTGCCAGCAGCTCTACTAGCGGGGGGGCTAGTCACTTC.

The DNA for the CDR3 is TGCGCCAGCAGCCGAGTGGACAGGGGCCAATACGAGCAGTACTTC. Encoded protein: CASSRVDRGQYEQYF. The chain couples TRBV4-1 to TRBJ2-7; 9 positions match TRBD1. Trimming took 4 bases from V and 4 from J; bases not matched to a gene: 8. The CDR3 spans 15 residues. CDR1 and CDR2 (germline): MGHRA, YSYEKL.

The V gene is TRBV11-2, the J gene TRBJ2-1, with TRBD2 identical over 11 bases. CDR1 and CDR2 (germline): SGHAT, FQNNGV. CDR3 length: 15 residues. J lost 4 bases, V lost 4 bases, and 3 bases had no gene match. In DNA, the CDR3 is TGTGCCAGCAGCTCCCGACTAGCGGGGTACAATGAGCAGTTCTTC. Encoded protein: CASSSRLAGYNEQFF.

The V gene is TRBV5-1, the J gene TRBJ2-5; 9 nucleotides line up with TRBD1. Germline V gene data show CDR1 as SGHRS and CDR2 as YFSETQ. The CDR3 totals 18 residues. J gave up 5 bases and V 4 bases, and 18 bases lay outside the gene matches. CDR3 bases: TGCGCCAGCAGCGAGTCCGGTGCAGCTTGGGGGACAGGGGAGACCCAGTACTTC. The encoded protein is CASSESGAAWGTGETQYF.

CDR3 loop: CASSTGGGGEKLFF. Here the CDR3 DNA reads TGTGCCAGCAGCACAGGGGGCGGCGGTGAAAAACTGTTTTTT. The rearrangement links TRBV7-2 to TRBJ1-4; 9 bases are a match to TRBD1. The CDR3 length is 14 residues. The V and J ends lost 5 bases and 7 bases, in that order; junction bases with no gene match: 5. CDR1 SGHTA and CDR2 FQGNSA come from the germline V gene.

The CDR3 protein is CASSQDARVGNQPQHF. CDR3 sequence (DNA): TGCGCCAGCAGCCAAGATGCACGGGTGGGCAATCAGCCCCAGCATTTT. This chain links TRBV4-3 with TRBJ1-5; D gene unclear. The V and J ends lost 0 bases and 2 bases respectively, with 11 bases between them. The V gene's germline CDR1 is LGHNA and CDR2 YSLEER. This CDR3 comprises 16 residues.

V and J are TRBV9 and TRBJ2-3; no clear D. Deletions cut 4 bases from V and 5 bases from J, with 8 bases between. CDR1 and CDR2 from the germline V gene are SGDLS and YYNGEE. The CDR3 has 12 amino acids. CDR3 DNA: TGTGCCAGCAGCCTTCCAGAAGATACGCAGTATTTT. It codes for CASSLPEDTQYF.

This clone was counted a single time. The same CDR3 is also encoded by other DNA sequences in this sample. The genes are TRBV7-3 and TRBJ1-2; TRBD1 is a possible D gene (6 bases). Trimming shortened V by 5 bases and J by 5 bases, and 9 bases separated the two germline ends. CDR3 length: 12 amino acids. CDR1 is SGHTA and CDR2 is FQGTGA in the germline V gene. In nucleotides, the CDR3 is TGTGCCAGCAGCGCAACAGGGTATGGCTACACCTTC. This encodes CASSATGYGYTF.

V is TRBV9 and J is TRBJ1-2; possibly TRBD1 for D (6 bases). V shed 4 bases and J shed 2 bases, with 15 bases lying between them. The CDR3 is 15 residues long. CDR1 and CDR2 (germline): SGDLS, YYNGEE. The CDR3 bases are TGTGCCAGCAGCCCCTCTCGAGGACAGAACTATGGCTACACCTTC. Translated: CASSPSRGQNYGYTF.

V usage is TRBV7-2 and J usage is TRBJ2-3; D possibly corresponds to TRBD2 (6 bases). V lost 1 base and J lost 0, with 11 bases in between. CDR3 length: 16 amino acids. Germline V gene data show CDR1 as SGHTA and CDR2 as FQGNSA. The chain's CDR3 is CASSLVGRGSTDTQYF. In DNA form, the CDR3 reads TGTGCCAGCAGCTTAGTGGGACGGGGGAGCACAGATACGCAGTATTTT.

This clone has a handful of counts. The V call is TRBV6-2 or TRBV6-3, the J call TRBJ2-7; D might be TRBD1 (6 bases). Germline assignment: CDR1 MNHEY and CDR2 SVGEGT. V gave up 3 bases and J gave up 2 bases, with 14 bases separating them. The CDR3 spans 15 residues. CDR3 in amino acids: CASSYWTVGTYEQYF. The CDR3 nucleotides are TGTGCCAGCAGTTATTGGACAGTGGGGACCTACGAGCAGTACTTC.

The chain employs TRBV5-1 and TRBJ2-3; 12 nucleotides agree with TRBD2. Germline V gives CDR1 SGHRS, CDR2 YFSETQ. The CDR3 is 17 amino acids. The junction had 7 bases not matched to a gene; V was cut back by 4 bases and J by 1 base. The CDR3 here is CASSPWTSGARTDTQYF. The CDR3 DNA follows: TGCGCCAGCAGCCCCTGGACTAGCGGGGCCCGCACAGATACGCAGTATTTT.

In this sample, this clone turned up once. The genes are TRBV5-1 and TRBJ1-2; 8 bases align to TRBD1. There are 14 residues in the CDR3. Germline CDR1 reads SGHRS; CDR2 reads YFSETQ. V was pared by 2 bases and J by 1 base, with 1 base of the junction left unmatched. CDR3 sequence: CASSFTGGNYGYTF. The CDR3 DNA follows: TGCGCCAGCAGCTTCACAGGGGGTAACTATGGCTACACCTTC.